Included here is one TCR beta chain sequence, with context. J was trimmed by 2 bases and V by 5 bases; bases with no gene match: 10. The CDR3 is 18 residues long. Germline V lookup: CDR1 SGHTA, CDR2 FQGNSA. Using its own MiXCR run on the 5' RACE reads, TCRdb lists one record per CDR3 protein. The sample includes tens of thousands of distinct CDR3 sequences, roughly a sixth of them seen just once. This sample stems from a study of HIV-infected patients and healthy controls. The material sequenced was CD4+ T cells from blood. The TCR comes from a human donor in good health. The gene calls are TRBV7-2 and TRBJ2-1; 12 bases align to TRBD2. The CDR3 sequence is CASSRLAGVGYAYNEQFF. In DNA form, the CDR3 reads TGTGCCAGCAGCCGACTAGCGGGGGTAGGATATGCCTACAATGAGCAGTTCTTC.